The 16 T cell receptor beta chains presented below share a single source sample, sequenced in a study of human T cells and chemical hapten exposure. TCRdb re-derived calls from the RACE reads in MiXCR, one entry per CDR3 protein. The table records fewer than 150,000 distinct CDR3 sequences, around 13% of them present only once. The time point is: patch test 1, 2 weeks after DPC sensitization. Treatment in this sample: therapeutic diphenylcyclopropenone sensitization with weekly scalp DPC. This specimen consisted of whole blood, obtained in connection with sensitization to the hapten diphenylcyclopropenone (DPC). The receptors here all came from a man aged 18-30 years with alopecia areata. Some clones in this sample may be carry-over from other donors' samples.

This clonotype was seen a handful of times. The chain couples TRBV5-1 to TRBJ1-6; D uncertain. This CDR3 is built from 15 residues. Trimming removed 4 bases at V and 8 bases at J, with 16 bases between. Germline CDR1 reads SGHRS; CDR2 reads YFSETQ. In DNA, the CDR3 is TGCGCCAGCAGCCTGGGCGGGCGAAGGGATTCACCCCTCCACTTT. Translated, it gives CASSLGGRRDSPLHF.

CDR3 protein: CASSLTFAVASYNEQFF. DNA of the CDR3: TGTGCCAGCAGTTTAACCTTCGCAGTGGCCTCCTACAATGAGCAGTTCTTC. The chain links TRBV28 to TRBJ2-1; D call uncertain. The germline gives CDR1 MDHEN, CDR2 SYDVKM. Trimming took off 2 bases at V and 0 bases at J, with 14 bases between the two ends. The CDR3 runs to 17 residues.

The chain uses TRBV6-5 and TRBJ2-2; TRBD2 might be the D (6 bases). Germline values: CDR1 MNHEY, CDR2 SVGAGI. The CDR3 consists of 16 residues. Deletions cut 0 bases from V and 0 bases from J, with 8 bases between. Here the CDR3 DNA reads TGTGCCAGCAGTTACTCTAGCGGAACGAACACCGGGGAGCTGTTTTTT. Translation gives CASSYSSGTNTGELFF.

The CDR3 nucleotides are TGTGCCAGCTCACCGTTGAGGCCCCAAGAGACCCAGTACTTC. The encoded protein is CASSPLRPQETQYF. The gene calls are TRBV18 and TRBJ2-5, with D hard to call. V lost 3 bases and J lost 1, with 9 bases in between. CDR1 is KGHSH, CDR2 LQKENI, per germline. This CDR3 is built from 14 residues.

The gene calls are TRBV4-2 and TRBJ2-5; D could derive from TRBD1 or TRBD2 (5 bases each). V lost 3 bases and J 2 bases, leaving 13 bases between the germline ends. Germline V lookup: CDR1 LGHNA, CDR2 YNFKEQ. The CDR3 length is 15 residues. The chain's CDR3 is CASSQGDAEQETQYF. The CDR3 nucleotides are TGTGCCAGCAGCCAGGGGGACGCCGAGCAAGAGACCCAGTACTTC.

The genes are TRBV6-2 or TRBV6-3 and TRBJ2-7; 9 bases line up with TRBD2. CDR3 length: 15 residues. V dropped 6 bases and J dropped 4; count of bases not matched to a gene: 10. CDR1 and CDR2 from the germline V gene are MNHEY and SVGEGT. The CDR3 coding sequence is TGTGCCAGCAGCCATCGCGCGGGGGGGCTGTACGAGCAGTACTTC. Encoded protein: CASSHRAGGLYEQYF.

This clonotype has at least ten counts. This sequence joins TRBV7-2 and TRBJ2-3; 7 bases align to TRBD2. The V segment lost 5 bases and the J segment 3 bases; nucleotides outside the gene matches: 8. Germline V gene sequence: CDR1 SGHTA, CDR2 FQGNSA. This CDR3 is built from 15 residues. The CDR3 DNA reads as TGTGCCAGCAGCGTATGGACTAGTAAAACAGATACGCAGTATTTT. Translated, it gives CASSVWTSKTDTQYF.

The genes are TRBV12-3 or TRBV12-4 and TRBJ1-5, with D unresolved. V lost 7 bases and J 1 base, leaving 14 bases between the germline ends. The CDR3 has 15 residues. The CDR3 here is CASIFSGTSNQPQHF. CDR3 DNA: TGTGCCAGCATTTTCTCCGGTACGAGCAATCAGCCCCAGCATTTT.

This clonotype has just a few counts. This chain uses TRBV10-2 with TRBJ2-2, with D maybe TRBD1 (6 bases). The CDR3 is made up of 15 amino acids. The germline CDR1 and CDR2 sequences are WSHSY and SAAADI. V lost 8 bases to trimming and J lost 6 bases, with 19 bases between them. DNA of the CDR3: TGCGCCAGCGTGGGGACAAGAGGATTATCCGGGGAGCTGTTTTTT. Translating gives CASVGTRGLSGELFF.

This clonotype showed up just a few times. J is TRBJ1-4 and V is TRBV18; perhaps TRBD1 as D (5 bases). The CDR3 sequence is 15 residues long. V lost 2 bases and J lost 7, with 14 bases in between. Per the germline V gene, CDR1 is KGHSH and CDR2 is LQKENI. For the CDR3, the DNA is TGTGCCAGCTCACCATTGAGGGGCGGAGGTGAAAAACTGTTTTTT. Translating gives CASSPLRGGGEKLFF.

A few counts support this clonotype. CDR3 in DNA: TGTGCCAGCAGTTCAGGCCAAAACTATGGCTACACCTTC. It specifies CASSSGQNYGYTF. This chain links TRBV6-2 or TRBV6-3 with TRBJ1-2; D is uncertain. This CDR3 comprises 13 residues. Trimming left V 4 bases short and J 2 bases short, with 8 bases between. Germline values: CDR1 MNHEY, CDR2 SVGEGT.

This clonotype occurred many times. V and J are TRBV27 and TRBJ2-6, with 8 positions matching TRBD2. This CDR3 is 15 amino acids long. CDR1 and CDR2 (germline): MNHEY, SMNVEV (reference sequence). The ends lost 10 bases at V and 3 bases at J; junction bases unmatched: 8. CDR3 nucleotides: TGTGCCACCCGACGGGGGGGAGGTGGGGCCAACGTCCTGACTTTC. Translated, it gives CATRRGGGGANVLTF.

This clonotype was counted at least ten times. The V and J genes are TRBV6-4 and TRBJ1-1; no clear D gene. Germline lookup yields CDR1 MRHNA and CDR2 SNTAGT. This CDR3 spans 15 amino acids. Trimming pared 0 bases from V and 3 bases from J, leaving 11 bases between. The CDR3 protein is CASSDSSDGYTEAFF. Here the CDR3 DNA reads TGTGCCAGCAGTGACTCGAGTGACGGCTACACTGAAGCTTTCTTT.

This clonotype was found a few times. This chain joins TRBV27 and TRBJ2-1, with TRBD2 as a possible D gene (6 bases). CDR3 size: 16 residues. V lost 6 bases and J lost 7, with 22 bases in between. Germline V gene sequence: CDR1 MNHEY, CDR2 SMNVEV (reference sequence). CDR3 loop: CASRRPGTGRNNEQFF. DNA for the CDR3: TGTGCCAGCAGACGACCCGGGACTGGGCGGAATAATGAGCAGTTCTTC.

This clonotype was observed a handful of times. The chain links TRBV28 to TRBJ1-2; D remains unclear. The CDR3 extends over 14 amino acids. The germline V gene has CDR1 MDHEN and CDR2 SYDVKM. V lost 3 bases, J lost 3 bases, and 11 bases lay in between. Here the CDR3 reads CASSLAGNDYGYTF. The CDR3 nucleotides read TGTGCCAGCAGTTTGGCAGGCAACGACTATGGCTACACCTTC.

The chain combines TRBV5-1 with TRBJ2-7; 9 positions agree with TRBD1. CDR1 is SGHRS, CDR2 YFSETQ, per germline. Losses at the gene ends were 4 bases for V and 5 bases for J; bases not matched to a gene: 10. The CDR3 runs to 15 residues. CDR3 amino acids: CASSPRRRDRDEQYF. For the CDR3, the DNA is TGCGCCAGCAGCCCGCGCAGACGGGACAGGGACGAGCAGTACTTC.